The T cell receptor beta chain described here comes from a study of cytomegalovirus exposure and HLA in healthy donors. Study-wide background: The approximately 120 validation repertoires, a later analysis reported, used the same platform as the approximately 650 first-cohort repertoires. Study findings and constraints: Specific recognition of CMV antigens was confirmed in vitro for a few chains (all CMV-associated). Cytomegalovirus-associated status was assigned to approximately 160 TCR beta chains. In a later analysis, first-cohort TCR clusters were found to tend to co-occur in the 130 or so validation repertoires.

Sequencing used immunoSEQ multiplex PCR; TCRdb keeps in-frame clones, though not all of them. The sample has roughly 260,000 clones; just under 90% are singletons. Looked up from germline, CDR1 is SGHTA and CDR2 is FQGNSA. The CDR3 is 14 amino acids. J was trimmed by 1 base and V by 5 bases; bases with no gene match: 4. This clone was seen once. Its antigen is not known. The sample taken for sequencing was PBMCs. This chain connects TRBV7-2 to TRBJ1-2, with TRBD1 identical over 7 bases. This receptor was identified in a man aged 18 to 29 in good health and CMV-seronegative. The CDR3: CASSPRDSNYGYTF. The CDR3 region has the DNA TGTGCCAGCAGCCCCCGGGACAGTAACTATGGCTACACCTTC.